This T cell receptor (beta chain) originates from a study of blood T cell repertoires in COVID-19. For the study at large: The United States, Italy and Spain were the sources of the acute and convalescent COVID-19 samples. Nucleic acid was either cDNA or gDNA, and it came from T cells, B-cell-depleted T cells, or PBMCs.

Germline lookup yields CDR1 SGHNT and CDR2 YYREEE (reference sequence). The CDR3 contains 15 residues. With V trimmed by 0 bases and J by 2 bases, 4 bases remained unmatched. Original methodology: Counts of nucleated cells, estimated from reference gene primer amplification, were obtained. Some clones are missing from TCRdb's copy, which holds only in-frame ones; the method was immunoSEQ multiplex PCR. The V and J calls and clone size come from that table; D and trimming were worked out from the DNA. The sample lists 150,000 to 200,000 clones, over 75% occurring once. The receptor's source is a man between 45 and 60 years old with acute or convalescent COVID-19. The chain combines TRBV5-4 with TRBJ2-7; 8 bases fit TRBD1. Sequencing used peripheral blood. CDR3 bases: TGTGCCAGCAGCTTGGAGTCCAGGGGGCCCTACGAGCAGTACTTC. Translated, it gives CASSLESRGPYEQYF. Full variable domain (rest looked up from reference TRBV5-4 and TRBJ2-7): ETGVTQSPTHLIKTRGQQVTLRCSSQSGHNTVSWYQQALGQGPQFIFQYYREEENGRGNFPPRFSGLQFPNYSSELNVNALELDDSALYLCASSLESRGPYEQYFGPGTRLTVT.